The 25 T cell receptor beta chains given below trace back to one sample, sequenced in a study of T cell responses to AZD1222 COVID-19 vaccine. The table came from immunoSEQ multiplex PCR; TCRdb's copy has only in-frame clones and leaves some out. The table lists 130,000 to 150,000 clones, over 75% of them singletons. The sequenced sample was peripheral blood, obtained on day 0 of AZD1222 vaccination. Receptors were obtained from an adult in good health.

This chain joins TRBV12-3 or TRBV12-4 and TRBJ2-1; 9 positions match TRBD2. Trimming at V came to 6 bases and at J to 16 bases, leaving 7 bases not matched to a gene. CDR3 length equals 11 residues. CDR3 region: CASRFGTSKFF. Here the CDR3 DNA reads TGTGCCAGCAGATTCGGGACTAGCAAATTCTTC.

The chain is built from TRBV18 and TRBJ2-7, with TRBD1 matching over 7 bases. Germline trimming cut 5 bases from V and 3 bases from J; bases unmatched to any gene: 7. The CDR3 loop spans 14 amino acids. Germline CDR1 and CDR2: KGHSH and LQKENI. CDR3 in amino acids: CASSVRDRYYEQYF. DNA for the CDR3: TGTGCCAGCTCAGTCCGGGACAGATACTACGAGCAGTACTTC.

V gene TRBV18 combines with J gene TRBJ1-2, with 9 positions matching TRBD1. V trimming: 3 bases; J trimming: 0 bases; junction bases outside the gene matches: 2. CDR3 length: 15 amino acids. The germline V gene encodes CDR1 KGHSH and CDR2 LQKENI. CDR3 loop: CASSPGQGTNYGYTF. CDR3 nucleotides: TGTGCCAGCTCACCGGGACAGGGTACTAACTATGGCTACACCTTC. Combining the CDR3 with reference TRBV18 and TRBJ1-2 gives the whole variable domain NAGVMQNPRHLVRRRGQEARLRCSPMKGHSHVYWYRQLPEEGLKFMVYLQKENIIDESGMPKERFSAEFPKEGPSILRIQQVVRGDSAAYFCASSPGQGTNYGYTFGSGTRLTVV.

This clone has just one count. This sequence joins TRBV9 and TRBJ1-2; no definite D call. Trimming took 0 bases from V and 6 from J, leaving 18 bases between them. Germline values: CDR1 SGDLS, CDR2 YYNGEE. The length of the CDR3 is 16 residues. The CDR3 sequence: CASSVAGRSNRDGYTF. In DNA form, the CDR3 reads TGTGCCAGCAGCGTAGCAGGCAGGTCCAACCGGGATGGCTACACCTTC.

The genes are TRBV9 and TRBJ1-1; D uncertain. The CDR3 is 14 amino acids. The germline V and J ends were trimmed by 2 bases and 0 bases, with 8 bases remaining between them. CDR1 is SGDLS, CDR2 YYNGEE, per germline. CDR3 nucleotides: TGTGCCAGCAGCGTTGAAGATATGAACACTGAAGCTTTCTTT. Amino acids: CASSVEDMNTEAFF.

J is TRBJ1-5 and V is TRBV11-2, with D perhaps TRBD1 (6 bases). Trimming cost V 4 bases and J 2 bases, with 21 bases left between them. CDR3 length: 18 residues. CDR1 and CDR2 (germline): SGHAT, FQNNGV. CDR3 sequence (DNA): TGTGCCAGCAGCTCTCCGGAGGACAGTCCCTGGGGCAATCAGCCCCAGCATTTT. It specifies CASSSPEDSPWGNQPQHF.

The V gene is TRBV30, the J gene TRBJ1-2, with D perhaps TRBD1 (5 bases). V was clipped by 2 bases and J by 5 bases, with 9 bases between them. This CDR3 has 12 residues. Per germline, CDR1 GTSNPN and CDR2 SVGIG (reference sequence). The CDR3 spells CAWSLTGYGYTF. CDR3 bases: TGTGCCTGGAGTTTAACAGGTTATGGCTACACCTTC.

V is TRBV2 and J is TRBJ1-2; no clear D. Germline V CDR1 and CDR2: SNHLY, FYNNEI. The CDR3 is 15 amino acids. V lost 4 bases and J 4 bases, leaving 16 bases between the germline ends. CDR3 protein: CASSVWQFETYGYTF. The CDR3 DNA reads TGTGCCAGCAGTGTATGGCAGTTCGAGACCTATGGCTACACCTTC. Full variable domain (missing parts from reference TRBV2 and TRBJ1-2): EPEVTQTPSHQVTQMGQEVILRCVPISNHLYFYWYRQILGQKVEFLVSFYNNEISEKSEIFDDQFSVERPDGSNFTLKIRSTKLEDSAMYFCASSVWQFETYGYTFGSGTRLTVV.

The V and J genes are TRBV7-2 and TRBJ1-1; D remains ambiguous. Trimming took off 4 bases at V and 0 bases at J, with 6 bases between the two ends. Germline-derived CDR1 and CDR2 are SGHTA and FQGNSA. The CDR3 spans 13 residues. The CDR3 DNA reads as TGTGCCAGCAGCTCCTTCATGAACACTGAAGCTTTCTTT. It translates to CASSSFMNTEAFF.

The chain combines TRBV6-5 with TRBJ1-5; possibly TRBD1 for D (5 bases). The germline V gene encodes CDR1 MNHEY and CDR2 SVGAGI. The CDR3 totals 16 residues. V lost 0 bases to trimming and J lost 1 base, with 10 bases between them. The CDR3 DNA reads as TGTGCCAGCAGTTACTCCTCGGCAGGGAGCAATCAGCCCCAGCATTTT. Residues: CASSYSSAGSNQPQHF.

The J gene is TRBJ1-2, the V gene TRBV30, with 12 nucleotides matching TRBD1. The length of the CDR3 is 14 residues. V dropped 1 base and J dropped 7; count of bases not matched to a gene: 4. Germline V gene lookup returns CDR1 GTSNPN and CDR2 SVGIG (reference sequence). Here the CDR3 DNA reads TGTGCCTGGAGTGCGGGACAGGGGGCCCCTGGCTACACCTTC. It yields the protein CAWSAGQGAPGYTF.

Regarding this clone: Within the sample, other DNA sequences also encode this same CDR3. The chain has TRBV19 and TRBJ2-2; D is uncertain. CDR1 is LNHDA, CDR2 SQIVND, per germline (reference sequence). Trimming took 3 bases from V and 4 from J, leaving 3 bases between them. The CDR3 length is 12 residues. In DNA, the CDR3 is TGTGCCAGTAGTATCGGCACCGGGGAGCTGTTTTTT. It is translated as CASSIGTGELFF.

The rearrangement joins TRBV5-6 to TRBJ1-5; D ambiguous. This CDR3 comprises 15 residues. Germline CDR1 reads SGHDT; CDR2 reads YYEEEE. Between the trimmed V and J ends, which lost 0 bases and 4 bases, there was a span of 11 bases. The DNA of the CDR3 is TGTGCCAGCAGCTTGGGGGTGGGAGGGAATCAGCCCCAGCATTTT. Translation: CASSLGVGGNQPQHF.

The V call is TRBV3-1 (or the pseudogene TRBV3-2), the J call TRBJ1-6; 8 bases match TRBD1. Unmatched junction bases numbered 11, after V lost 3 bases and J lost 7 bases. The CDR3 consists of 17 residues. Germline lookup yields CDR1 LGHDT and CDR2 YNNKEL (reference sequence). The CDR3 nucleotides read TGTGCCAGCAGCCAGTCGACAGGGGAGGTGATAAATTCACCCCTCCACTTT. Translating it yields CASSQSTGEVINSPLHF.

The chain links TRBV30 to TRBJ1-5; 7 nucleotides match TRBD1. Germline CDR1 and CDR2: GTSNPN and SVGIG (reference sequence). Trimming removed 4 bases from V and 9 bases from J; junction bases left unmatched: 9. CDR3 length: 13 residues. The CDR3 DNA reads TGTGCCTGGACTGACAGGGCTAGTGGGCCCCAGCATTTT. It is translated as CAWTDRASGPQHF.

This clone turned up a few times. The V and J genes are TRBV4-1 and TRBJ2-2, with D tentatively TRBD1 or TRBD2 (5 bases each). Germline CDR1 is MGHRA and CDR2 is YSYEKL. The length of the CDR3 is 15 residues. The germline V and J ends were trimmed by 2 bases and 2 bases, with 9 bases remaining between them. CDR3 region: CASSQSGRNTGELFF. In DNA, the CDR3 is TGCGCCAGCAGCCAATCGGGACGAAACACCGGGGAGCTGTTTTTT.

This clone has a handful of counts. The V and J genes are TRBV27 and TRBJ1-1; D might be TRBD1 (6 bases). The length of the CDR3 is 16 residues. The V end was cut by 7 bases, the J end by 5 bases, with 23 bases between. Germline CDR1 MNHEY, CDR2 SMNVEV (reference sequence). This CDR3 is CASTTLQGILETEAFF. The CDR3 DNA follows: TGTGCCAGCACCACCTTACAGGGAATTCTGGAGACTGAAGCTTTCTTT.

The genes are TRBV4-1 and TRBJ2-2; 8 bases agree with TRBD1. The CDR3 is 15 amino acids. The V gene's germline CDR1 is MGHRA and CDR2 YSYEKL. V trimming: 6 bases; J trimming: 4 bases; junction bases outside the gene matches: 7. The DNA for the CDR3 is TGCGCCAGCAGACCGACAGGGGCGGGCACCGGGGAGCTGTTTTTT. Translating gives CASRPTGAGTGELFF.

The chain carries TRBV5-6 and TRBJ2-5, with 10 bases fitting TRBD2. The V and J ends lost 2 bases and 5 bases, in that order; junction bases with no gene match: 12. Germline CDR1 SGHDT, CDR2 YYEEEE. The CDR3 contains 17 residues. CDR3 in amino acids: CASSFPFGLAARETQYF. In nucleotides, the CDR3 is TGTGCCAGCAGCTTCCCTTTCGGACTAGCGGCTAGGGAGACCCAGTACTTC.

The genes are TRBV30 and TRBJ2-5; D perhaps matches TRBD2 (6 bases). The germline gives CDR1 GTSNPN, CDR2 SVGIG (reference sequence). The CDR3 runs to 13 residues. V was trimmed by 1 base and J by 1 base, leaving 7 bases between them. In DNA, the CDR3 is TGTGCCTGGAGTGGGGGACTCCAAGAGACCCAGTACTTC. Its translation: CAWSGGLQETQYF.

The chain has TRBV30 and TRBJ1-2; D might be TRBD1 (5 bases). Trimming pared 0 bases from V and 12 bases from J, leaving 14 bases between. CDR1 is GTSNPN, CDR2 SVGIG, per germline (reference sequence). The CDR3 length is 12 residues. The CDR3 loop is CAWSVGAATDTF. Here the CDR3 DNA reads TGTGCCTGGAGTGTTGGGGCAGCGACTGACACCTTC.

This chain uses TRBV10-1 with TRBJ1-2; D unclear. V was clipped by 0 bases and J by 4 bases, with 6 bases between them. The CDR3 covers 13 residues. The V gene's germline CDR1 is WNHNN and CDR2 SYGVQD (reference sequence). The CDR3, as DNA: TGCGCCAGCAGTGAGTCGATCGGCTATGGCTACACCTTC. This sequence encodes CASSESIGYGYTF.

The chain carries TRBV6-1 and TRBJ2-6; D gene unclear. Germline values: CDR1 MNHNS, CDR2 SASEGT. The CDR3 sequence is 17 residues long. Trimming shortened V by 3 bases and J by 0 bases, and 12 bases separated the two germline ends. CDR3 residues: CASSDGSYFSGANVLTF. DNA for the CDR3: TGTGCCAGCAGTGATGGCAGCTATTTCTCTGGGGCCAACGTCCTGACTTTC.

The chain employs TRBV11-2 and TRBJ1-5; the match to TRBD1 covers 9 bases. Germline values: CDR1 SGHAT, CDR2 FQNNGV. The CDR3 is 14 amino acids. The V and J ends lost 5 bases and 6 bases, in that order; junction bases with no gene match: 5. CDR3 protein: CASSTDRGGQPQHF. The CDR3 DNA sequence: TGTGCCAGCAGCACGGACAGGGGCGGTCAGCCCCAGCATTTT.

The rearrangement uses TRBV19 and TRBJ1-4; TRBD1 might be the D (5 bases). Germline V gene data show CDR1 as LNHDA and CDR2 as SQIVND (reference sequence). V lost 11 bases and J lost 7, with 14 bases in between. CDR3 length: 12 amino acids. The CDR3: CAGGAVGEKLFF. DNA for the CDR3: TGTGCCGGCGGGGCTGTTGGTGAAAAACTGTTTTTT. The full variable domain, in which reference TRBV19 and TRBJ1-4 provide the parts outside the CDR3, is DGGITQSPKYLFRKEGQNVTLSCEQNLNHDAMYWYRQDPGQGLRLIYYSQIVNDFQKGDIAEGYSVSREKKESFPLTVTSAQKNPTAFYLCAGGAVGEKLFFGSGTQLSVL.